This T cell receptor (beta chain) is from a study of metastatic and nonmetastatic thyroid tumors. As to this clone: The antigen remains undetermined.

Study results and limitations: Benign nodules reportedly had significantly lower TCR beta diversity than malignant thyroid tumors in blood and tumor.

Per the original data handling: Clinicopathological groups differed in CDR3, with these differences serving to build a distant-metastasis classifier for papillary thyroid cancer. TCRdb re-called clones from the PCR reads using MiXCR. The V and J calls were determined by TCRdb, not by the authors. The sample has 30,000 to 45,000 clones; less than 30% are singletons. Patients were all untreated before their thyroid surgery. Germline trimming cut 5 bases from V and 3 bases from J; bases unmatched to any gene: 11. CDR3 length: 16 amino acids. Germline assignment: CDR1 MNHNS and CDR2 SASEGT. The receptor was derived from a male donor with papillary thyroid cancer or a benign thyroid nodule (not recorded which). Some clones in this sample may be carry-over from other donors' samples. The rearrangement links TRBV6-1 to TRBJ1-2, with TRBD1 identical over 8 bases. The material sequenced was blood. The CDR3 DNA is TGTGCCAGCAGTCACCCAGGACAGGGTGGGGACTATGGCTACACCTTC. This translates into CASSHPGQGGDYGYTF.